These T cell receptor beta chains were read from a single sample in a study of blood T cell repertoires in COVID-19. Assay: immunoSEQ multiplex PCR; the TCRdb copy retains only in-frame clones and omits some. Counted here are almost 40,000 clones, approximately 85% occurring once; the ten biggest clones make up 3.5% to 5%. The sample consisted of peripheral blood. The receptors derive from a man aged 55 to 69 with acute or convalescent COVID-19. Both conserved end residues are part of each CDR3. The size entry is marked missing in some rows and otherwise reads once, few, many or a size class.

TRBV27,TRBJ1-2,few,CASSSVVTGGYGYTF
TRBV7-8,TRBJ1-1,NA,CASSLRAGNPNTEAFF
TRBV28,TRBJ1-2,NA,CASSLGAGNYGYTF
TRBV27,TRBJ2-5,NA,CASSSAANKAGGETQYF
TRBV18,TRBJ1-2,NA,CASSPMGQGLNYGYTF
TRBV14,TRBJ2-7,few,CASSRLGAQGSEQYF
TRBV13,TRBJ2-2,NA,CASSPRARGAGELFF
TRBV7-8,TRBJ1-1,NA,CASSLGMYSGGLRAFF
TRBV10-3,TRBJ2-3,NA,CATSTGTARADTQYF
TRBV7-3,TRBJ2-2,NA,CASSLRPLAGVGGELFF
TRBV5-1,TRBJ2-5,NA,CASSPDGLQETQYF
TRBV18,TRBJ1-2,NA,CASSPSRAGNYGYTF
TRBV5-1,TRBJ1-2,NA,CASSLETTGGSYGYTF
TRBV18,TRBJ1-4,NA,CASSPGTDATNEKLFF
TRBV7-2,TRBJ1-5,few,CASSPQGQTFNQPQHF
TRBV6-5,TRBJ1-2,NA,CASRQPQAGYTF
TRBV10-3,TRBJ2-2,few,CAISRSGGTNTGELFF
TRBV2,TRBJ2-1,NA,CASSAIGGQANNEQFF
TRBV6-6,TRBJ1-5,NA,CASSGGPGGQPQHF
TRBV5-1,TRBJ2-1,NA,CASSPTTSGSGNEQFF
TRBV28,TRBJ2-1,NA,CASRPGLADYNEQFF
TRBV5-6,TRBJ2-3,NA,CASSPGHSADTQYF